The entry that follows covers one T cell receptor (beta chain) sequence. This clonotype was recorded at least ten times. The antigen this receptor binds is unknown. No base-level quality is on record; no much larger clone is a single base apart. For repertoire sequencing, the TCR beta CDR3 regions were amplified from RNA transcripts. The first round of RT-PCR was done with HTBI primers and the Qiagen OneStep RT-PCR kit, and was followed by a second round of multiplex PCR, then size selection and purification. Sequencing of the libraries was carried out on an Illumina HiSeq2000 in paired-end mode with 100 bp reads. On the authors' methods: SOAPnuke was used to process the reads, removing any read that contained adapters or uncalled bases, had a mean Phred below 15, or lacked an exact match to the constant primer or identifier. COPE v1.2.5 was used to merge high-quality paired reads. Unique nucleotide sequences were defined as clonotypes and aligned to IMGT TRB V, D and J references using MiTCR v1.1. Only V-J combinations with frequency above 0.0001 were analysed, covering more than 99% of repertoires. A TCR clonal expansion and chaos score per V-J combination was defined as the ratio of F50 clonal expansion to chaos observed in the TCRdist matrix. Welch's t-statistics and random forest were used to reduce the features to some 13 V-J combinations, which were then used as input to a naive Bayes classifier. The Morisita-Horn index was used to measure how similar the thyroid and blood repertoires were. TCRdb reprocessed the public reads (quality trimming at Q25 with fastp, clone calling with MiXCR) and kept in-frame beta chains. A single entry per CDR3 protein holds the most common genes and DNA from its merged rows. TCRdb, not the original authors, processed these V and J calls. The sample table records around 400,000 distinct CDR3 sequences; over 20% of these occur just once. The ten biggest clones cover around 3.2% of the sample.

The data were taken from a study of Graves' ophthalmopathy and Graves' hyperthyroidism (dated by TCRdb to the late 2010s). General notes on the study: Peripheral blood samples were taken at the time of initial diagnosis, before any treatment was given. T-cell repertoires of thyroid tissue and blood were compared in 5 or 6 hyperthyroidism patients. To tell Graves' ophthalmopathy apart from Graves' hyperthyroidism, and to predict which patients would progress to ophthalmopathy, the study relied on TCR beta repertoire signatures. An independent validation cohort comprised under 20 hyperthyroidism patients and around 16 patients who later progressed from hyperthyroidism to ophthalmopathy. To explore V-J signatures that distinguish ophthalmopathy from hyperthyroidism, a discovery set of 100 patients was enrolled, made up of more than 40 with ophthalmopathy and under 65 with stable hyperthyroidism. For training and testing, the roughly 100 patients in the discovery cohort were randomly divided in a 7:3 ratio. Following sampling, methimazole starting at 30 mg daily was administered to hyperthyroidism patients, and high-dose intravenous methylprednisolone was administered to ophthalmopathy patients. In total, 135 blood samples were TCR-sequenced: approximately 42 ophthalmopathy, approximately 80 hyperthyroidism and around 17 hyperthyroidism-to-ophthalmopathy patients. On the study overall, not on this receptor specifically: Sample size was not predetermined statistically, and investigators were not blinded to group allocation. The 13-signature model separated ophthalmopathy from stable hyperthyroidism with approximately 90% sensitivity and around 84% specificity in cross-validation, and 80%/75% in the test set. Among expanded thyroid clonotypes with frequency above 0.001, most also showed up in blood, which suggests that blood repertoires may reflect the thyroid immune response. In validation, the model predicted ophthalmopathy progression with about 71% sensitivity and 72.22% specificity; some twelve predicted patients were CT-confirmed with GO in a median of approximately six months.

Hyperthyroidism was defined as stable when no progression to ophthalmopathy occurred within 18 months of follow-up. Hyperthyroidism patients were newly diagnosed, with disease duration under 2 months, and aged 18 to 65 years. Patients were excluded if they had other autoimmune diseases, uncontrolled infections, pregnancy or lactation. Diagnosis relied on clinical symptoms, serum thyroxine, TRAb, thyroid ultrasound and orbital computed tomography. Using Ficoll-Paque density gradient centrifugation, PBMCs were isolated from 10 ml of fresh peripheral blood. Total RNA was extracted using Trizol reagent, and RNA quality was checked on an Agilent 2100 Bioanalyzer. The CDR3 spans 11 residues, from the cysteine through the phenylalanine. Kept here is only the CDR3 DNA, which spans 33 bases and is read in frame from base 1. V loses 6 bases at its end and J loses 6 bases; junction bases beyond the gene matches: 2. The germline V gene specifies MNHEY as CDR1 and SVGEGT as CDR2.

The chain is encoded by TRBV6-2 or TRBV6-3 joined to TRBJ2-7, and 7 junctional nucleotides match TRBD2. Sequencing was performed on peripheral blood. The TCR comes from a woman between 18 and 29 years old with stable Graves' hyperthyroidism. Donor details come from another sample of the same person, matched by shared clones. The CDR3 amino acid sequence is: CASRTSREQYF. The DNA sequence reads TGTGCCAGCAGGACTAGCCGCGAGCAGTACTTC.